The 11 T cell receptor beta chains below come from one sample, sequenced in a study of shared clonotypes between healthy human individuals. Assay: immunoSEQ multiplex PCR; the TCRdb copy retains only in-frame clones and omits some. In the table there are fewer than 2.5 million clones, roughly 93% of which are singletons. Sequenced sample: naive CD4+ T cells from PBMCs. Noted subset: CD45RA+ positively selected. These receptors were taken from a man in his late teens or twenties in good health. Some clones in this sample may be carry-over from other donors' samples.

The CDR3 sequence is CASSPYNRVGETQYF. DNA for the CDR3: TGTGCCAGCAGCCCCTACAACAGGGTGGGAGAGACCCAGTACTTC. The J gene is TRBJ2-5, the V gene TRBV7-3; D is possibly TRBD1 (6 bases). The CDR3 is 15 residues long. V was clipped by 5 bases and J by 4 bases, with 17 bases between them. Germline CDR1 is SGHTA and CDR2 is FQGTGA.

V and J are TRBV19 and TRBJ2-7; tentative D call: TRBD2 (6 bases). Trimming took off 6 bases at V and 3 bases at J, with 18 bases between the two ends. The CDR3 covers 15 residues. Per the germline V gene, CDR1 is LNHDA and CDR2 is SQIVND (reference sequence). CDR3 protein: CASSSHLPGGYEQYF. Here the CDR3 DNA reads TGTGCCAGTAGCTCTCATCTACCCGGGGGCTACGAGCAGTACTTC.

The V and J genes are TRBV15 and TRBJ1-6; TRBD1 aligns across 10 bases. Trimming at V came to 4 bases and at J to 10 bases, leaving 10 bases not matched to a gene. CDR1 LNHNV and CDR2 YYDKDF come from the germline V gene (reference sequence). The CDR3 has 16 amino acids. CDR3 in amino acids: CATSKGQGLVGSPLHF. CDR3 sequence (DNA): TGTGCCACCAGCAAGGGACAGGGGTTGGTAGGGTCACCCCTCCACTTT.

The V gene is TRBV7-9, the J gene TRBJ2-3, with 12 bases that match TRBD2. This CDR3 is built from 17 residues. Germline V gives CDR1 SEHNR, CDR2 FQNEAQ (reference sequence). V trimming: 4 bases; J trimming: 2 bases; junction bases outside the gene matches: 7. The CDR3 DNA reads TGTGCCAGCAGCTCCGGGACTAGCGGGCGGCACACAGATACGCAGTATTTT. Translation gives CASSSGTSGRHTDTQYF.

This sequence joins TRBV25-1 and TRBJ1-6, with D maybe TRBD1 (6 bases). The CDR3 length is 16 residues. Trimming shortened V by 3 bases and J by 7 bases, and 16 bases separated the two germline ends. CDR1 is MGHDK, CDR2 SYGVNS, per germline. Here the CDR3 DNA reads TGTGCCAGCAGTGACAGTCTCCGGGGACACAATTCACCCCTCCACTTT. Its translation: CASSDSLRGHNSPLHF.

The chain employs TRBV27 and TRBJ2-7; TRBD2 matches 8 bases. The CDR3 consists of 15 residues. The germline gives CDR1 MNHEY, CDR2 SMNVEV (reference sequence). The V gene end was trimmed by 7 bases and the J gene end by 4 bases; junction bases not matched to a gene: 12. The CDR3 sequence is CASIQSTSAPYEQYF. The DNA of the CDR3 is TGTGCCAGCATCCAGTCGACTAGCGCACCGTACGAGCAGTACTTC.

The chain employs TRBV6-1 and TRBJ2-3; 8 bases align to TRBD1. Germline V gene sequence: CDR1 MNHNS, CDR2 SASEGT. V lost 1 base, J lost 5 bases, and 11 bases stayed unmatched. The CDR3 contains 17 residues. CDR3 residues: CASSEEWQGAPRDTQYF. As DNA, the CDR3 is TGTGCCAGCAGTGAAGAGTGGCAGGGGGCACCGCGAGATACGCAGTATTTT.

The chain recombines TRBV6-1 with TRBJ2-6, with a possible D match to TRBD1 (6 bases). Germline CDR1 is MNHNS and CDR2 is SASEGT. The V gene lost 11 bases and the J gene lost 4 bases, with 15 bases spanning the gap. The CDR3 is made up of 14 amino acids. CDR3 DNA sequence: TGTGCCGGAAAAACAGGGCCCGGGGCCAACGTCCTGACTTTC. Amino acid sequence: CAGKTGPGANVLTF.

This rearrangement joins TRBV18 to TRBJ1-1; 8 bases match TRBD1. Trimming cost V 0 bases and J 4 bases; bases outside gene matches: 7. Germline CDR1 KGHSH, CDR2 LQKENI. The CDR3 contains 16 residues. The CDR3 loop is CASSPPRGQGVTEAFF. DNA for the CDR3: TGTGCCAGCTCACCACCCCGCGGACAGGGTGTCACTGAAGCTTTCTTT.

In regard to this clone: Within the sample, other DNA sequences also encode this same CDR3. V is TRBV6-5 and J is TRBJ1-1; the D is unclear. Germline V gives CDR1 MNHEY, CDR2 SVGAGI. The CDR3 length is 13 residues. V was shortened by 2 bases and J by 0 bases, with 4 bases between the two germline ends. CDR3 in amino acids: CASSYGMNTEAFF. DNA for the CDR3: TGTGCCAGCAGTTACGGGATGAACACTGAAGCTTTCTTT.

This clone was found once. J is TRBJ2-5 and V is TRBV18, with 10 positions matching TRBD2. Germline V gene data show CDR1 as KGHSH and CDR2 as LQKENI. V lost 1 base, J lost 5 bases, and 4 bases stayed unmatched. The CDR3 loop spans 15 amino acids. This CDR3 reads CASSPRASGGETQYF. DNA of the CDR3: TGTGCCAGCTCACCACGCGCTAGCGGGGGTGAGACCCAGTACTTC.